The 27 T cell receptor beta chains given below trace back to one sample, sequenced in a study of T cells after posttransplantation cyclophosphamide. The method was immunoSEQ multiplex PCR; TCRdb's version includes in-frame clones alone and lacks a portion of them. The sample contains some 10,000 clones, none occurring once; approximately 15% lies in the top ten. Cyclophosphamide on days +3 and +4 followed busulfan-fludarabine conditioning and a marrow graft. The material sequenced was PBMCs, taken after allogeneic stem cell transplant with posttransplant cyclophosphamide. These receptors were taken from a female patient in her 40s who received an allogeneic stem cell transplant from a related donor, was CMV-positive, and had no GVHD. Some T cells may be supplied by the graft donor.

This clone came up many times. The CDR3 loop reads CASSALLGNTEAFF. The DNA of the CDR3 is TGTGCCAGCAGTGCCCTCCTCGGGAACACTGAAGCTTTCTTT. The chain combines TRBV2 with TRBJ1-1; D not resolved. V was trimmed by 4 bases and J by 1 base, leaving 10 bases between them. The CDR3 is 14 amino acids. CDR1 and CDR2 (germline): SNHLY, FYNNEI.

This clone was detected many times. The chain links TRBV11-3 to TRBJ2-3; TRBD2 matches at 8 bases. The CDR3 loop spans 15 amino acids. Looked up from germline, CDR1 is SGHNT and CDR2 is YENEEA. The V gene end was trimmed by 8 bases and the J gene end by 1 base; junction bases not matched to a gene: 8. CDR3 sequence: CASSSAGGRTDTQYF. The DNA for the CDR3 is TGTGCCAGCTCGAGTGCGGGGGGCCGCACAGATACGCAGTATTTT.

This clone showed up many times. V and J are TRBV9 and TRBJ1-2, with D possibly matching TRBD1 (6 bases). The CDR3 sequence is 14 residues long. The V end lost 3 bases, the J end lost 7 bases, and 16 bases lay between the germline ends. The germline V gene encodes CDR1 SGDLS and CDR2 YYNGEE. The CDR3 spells CASSGDRGAIGYTF. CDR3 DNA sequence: TGTGCCAGCAGCGGGGACCGGGGGGCGATTGGCTACACCTTC.

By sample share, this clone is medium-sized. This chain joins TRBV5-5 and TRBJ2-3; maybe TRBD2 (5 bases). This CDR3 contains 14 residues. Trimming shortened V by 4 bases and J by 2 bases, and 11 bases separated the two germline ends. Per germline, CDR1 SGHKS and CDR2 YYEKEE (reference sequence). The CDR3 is CASSGADLTDTQYF. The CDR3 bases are TGTGCCAGCAGCGGAGCGGACCTCACAGATACGCAGTATTTT. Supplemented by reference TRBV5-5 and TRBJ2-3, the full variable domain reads DAGVTQSPTHLIKTRGQQVTLRCSPISGHKSVSWYQQVLGQGPQFIFQYYEKEERGRGNFPDRFSARQFPNYSSELNVNALLLGDSALYLCASSGADLTDTQYFGPGTRLTVL.

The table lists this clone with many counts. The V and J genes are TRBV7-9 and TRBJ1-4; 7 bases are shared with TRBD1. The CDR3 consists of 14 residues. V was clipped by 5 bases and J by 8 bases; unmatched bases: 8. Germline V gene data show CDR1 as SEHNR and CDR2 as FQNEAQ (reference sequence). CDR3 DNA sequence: TGTGCCAGCAGCCAGAGGACAGGCTACGAAAAACTGTTTTTT. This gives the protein CASSQRTGYEKLFF.

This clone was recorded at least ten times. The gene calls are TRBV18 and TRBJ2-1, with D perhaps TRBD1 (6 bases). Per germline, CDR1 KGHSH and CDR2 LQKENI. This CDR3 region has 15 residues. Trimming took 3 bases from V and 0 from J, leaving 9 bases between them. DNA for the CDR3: TGTGCCAGCTCACCCGGACAGTCCTCCTACAATGAGCAGTTCTTC. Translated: CASSPGQSSYNEQFF.

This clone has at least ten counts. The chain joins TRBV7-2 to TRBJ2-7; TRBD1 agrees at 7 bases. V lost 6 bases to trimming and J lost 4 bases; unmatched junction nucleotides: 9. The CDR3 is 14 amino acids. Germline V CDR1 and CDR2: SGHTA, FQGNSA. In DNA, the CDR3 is TGTGCCAGCAGGGAAACCCCACAGGGGTACGAGCAGTACTTC. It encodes CASRETPQGYEQYF.

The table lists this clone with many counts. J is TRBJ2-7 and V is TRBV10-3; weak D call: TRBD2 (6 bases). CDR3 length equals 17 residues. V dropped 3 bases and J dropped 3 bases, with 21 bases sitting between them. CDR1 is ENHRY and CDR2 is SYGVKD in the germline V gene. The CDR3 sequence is CAISDLAGRVDLYEQYF. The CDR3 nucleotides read TGTGCCATCAGTGACCTCGCGGGGCGGGTGGACCTCTACGAGCAGTACTTC.

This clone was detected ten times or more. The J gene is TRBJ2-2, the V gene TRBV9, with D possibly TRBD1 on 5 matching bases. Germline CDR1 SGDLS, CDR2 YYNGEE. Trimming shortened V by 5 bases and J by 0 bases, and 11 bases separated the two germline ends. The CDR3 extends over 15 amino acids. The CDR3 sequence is CASSTDSSNTGELFF. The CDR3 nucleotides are TGTGCCAGCAGTACTGACAGTTCGAACACCGGGGAGCTGTTTTTT. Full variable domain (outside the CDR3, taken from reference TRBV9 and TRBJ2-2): DSGVTQTPKHLITATGQRVTLRCSPRSGDLSVYWYQQSLDQGLQFLIQYYNGEERAKGNILERFSAQQFPDLHSELNLSSLELGDSALYFCASSTDSSNTGELFFGEGSRLTVL.

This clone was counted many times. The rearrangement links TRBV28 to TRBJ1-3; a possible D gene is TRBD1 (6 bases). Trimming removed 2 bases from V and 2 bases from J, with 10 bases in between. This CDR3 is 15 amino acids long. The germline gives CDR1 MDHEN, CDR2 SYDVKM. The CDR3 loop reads CASSLLQGTGNTIYF. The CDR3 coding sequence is TGTGCCAGCAGTTTACTGCAGGGGACTGGAAACACCATATATTTT. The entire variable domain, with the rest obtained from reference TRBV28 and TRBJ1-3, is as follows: DVKVTQSSRYLVKRTGEKVFLECVQDMDHENMFWYRQDPGLGLRLIYFSYDVKMKEKGDIPEGYSVSREKKERFSLILESASTNQTSMYLCASSLLQGTGNTIYFGEGSWLTVV.

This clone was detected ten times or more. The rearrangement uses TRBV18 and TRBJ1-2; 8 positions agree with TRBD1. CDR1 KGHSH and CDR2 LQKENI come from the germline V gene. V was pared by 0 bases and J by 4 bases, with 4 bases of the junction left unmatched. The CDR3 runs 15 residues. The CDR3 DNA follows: TGTGCCAGCTCACCACCGGGACAGGTTCTCTATGGCTACACCTTC. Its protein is CASSPPGQVLYGYTF.

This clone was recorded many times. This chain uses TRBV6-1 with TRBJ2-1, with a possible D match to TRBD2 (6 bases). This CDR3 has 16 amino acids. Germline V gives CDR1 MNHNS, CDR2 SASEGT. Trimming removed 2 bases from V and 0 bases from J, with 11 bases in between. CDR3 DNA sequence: TGTGCCAGCAGTGAATACGGGAGCAGCTCCTACAATGAGCAGTTCTTC. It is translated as CASSEYGSSSYNEQFF.

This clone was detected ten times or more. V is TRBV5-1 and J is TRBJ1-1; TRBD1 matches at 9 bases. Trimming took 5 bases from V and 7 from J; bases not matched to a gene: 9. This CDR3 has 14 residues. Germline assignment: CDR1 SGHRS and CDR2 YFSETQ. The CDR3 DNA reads TGCGCCAGCAGACTCACACAGGGGGCCAGTGAAGCTTTCTTT. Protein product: CASRLTQGASEAFF. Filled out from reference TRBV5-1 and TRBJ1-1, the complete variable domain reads KAGVTQTPRYLIKTRGQQVTLSCSPISGHRSVSWYQQTPGQGLQFLFEYFSETQRNKGNFPGRFSGRQFSNSRSEMNVSTLELGDSALYLCASRLTQGASEAFFGQGTRLTVV.

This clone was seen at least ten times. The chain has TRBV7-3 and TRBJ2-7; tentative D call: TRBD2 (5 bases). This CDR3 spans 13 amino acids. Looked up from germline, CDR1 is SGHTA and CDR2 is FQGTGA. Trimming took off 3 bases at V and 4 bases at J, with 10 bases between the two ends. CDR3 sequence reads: CASSFSGVYEQYF. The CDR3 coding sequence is TGTGCCAGCAGCTTTTCCGGGGTTTACGAGCAGTACTTC.

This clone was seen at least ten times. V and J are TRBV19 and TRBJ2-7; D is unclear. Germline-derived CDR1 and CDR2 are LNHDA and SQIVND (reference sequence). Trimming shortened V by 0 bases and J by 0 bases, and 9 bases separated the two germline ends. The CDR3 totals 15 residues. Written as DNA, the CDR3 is TGTGCCAGTAGTATAGAGTTAACCAGCTCCTACGAGCAGTACTTC. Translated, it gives CASSIELTSSYEQYF.

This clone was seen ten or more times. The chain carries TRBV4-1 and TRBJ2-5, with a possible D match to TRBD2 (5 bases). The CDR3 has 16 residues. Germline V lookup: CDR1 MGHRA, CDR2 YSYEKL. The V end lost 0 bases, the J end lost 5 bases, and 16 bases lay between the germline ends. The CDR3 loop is CASSQDPPRARETQYF. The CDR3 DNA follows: TGCGCCAGCAGCCAAGATCCCCCGCGGGCCCGGGAGACCCAGTACTTC.

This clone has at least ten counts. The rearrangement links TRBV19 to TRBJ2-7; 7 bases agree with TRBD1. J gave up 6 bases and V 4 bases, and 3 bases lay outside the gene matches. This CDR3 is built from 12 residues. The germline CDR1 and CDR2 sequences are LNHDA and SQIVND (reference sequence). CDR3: CASSKQGSEQYF. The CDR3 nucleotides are TGTGCCAGTAGTAAACAGGGGAGCGAGCAGTACTTC.

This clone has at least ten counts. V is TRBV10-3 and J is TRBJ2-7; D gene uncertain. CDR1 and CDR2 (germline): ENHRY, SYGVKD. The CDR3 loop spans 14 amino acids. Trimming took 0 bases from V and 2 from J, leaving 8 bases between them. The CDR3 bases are TGTGCCATCAGTGAGTCGCAGGTTGCCTACGAGCAGTACTTC. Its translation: CAISESQVAYEQYF.

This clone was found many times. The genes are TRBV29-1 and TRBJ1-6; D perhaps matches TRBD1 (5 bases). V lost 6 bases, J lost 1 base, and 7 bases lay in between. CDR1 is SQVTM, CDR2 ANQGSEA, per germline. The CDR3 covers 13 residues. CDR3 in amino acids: CSVRQSYNSPLHF. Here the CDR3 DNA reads TGCAGCGTACGACAGTCCTATAATTCACCCCTCCACTTT.

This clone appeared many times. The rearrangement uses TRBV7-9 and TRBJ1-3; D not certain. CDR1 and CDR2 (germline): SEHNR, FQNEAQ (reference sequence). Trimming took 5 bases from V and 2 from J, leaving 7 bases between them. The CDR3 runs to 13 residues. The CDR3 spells CASSPPAGNTIYF. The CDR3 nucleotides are TGTGCCAGCAGCCCCCCGGCTGGAAACACCATATATTTT.

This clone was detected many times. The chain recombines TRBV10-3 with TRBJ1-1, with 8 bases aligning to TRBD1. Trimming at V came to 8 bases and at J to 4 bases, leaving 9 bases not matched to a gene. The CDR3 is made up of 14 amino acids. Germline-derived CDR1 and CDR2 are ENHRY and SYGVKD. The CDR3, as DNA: TGTGCCATCGCGGACAGGGCGTCATTCACTGAAGCTTTCTTT. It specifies CAIADRASFTEAFF.

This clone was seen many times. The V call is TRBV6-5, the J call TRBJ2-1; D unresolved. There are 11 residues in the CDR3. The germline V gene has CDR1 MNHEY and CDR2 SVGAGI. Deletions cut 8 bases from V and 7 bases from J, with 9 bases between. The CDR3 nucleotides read TGTGCCAGCTTGAGAGGTAATGAGCAGTTCTTC. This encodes CASLRGNEQFF.

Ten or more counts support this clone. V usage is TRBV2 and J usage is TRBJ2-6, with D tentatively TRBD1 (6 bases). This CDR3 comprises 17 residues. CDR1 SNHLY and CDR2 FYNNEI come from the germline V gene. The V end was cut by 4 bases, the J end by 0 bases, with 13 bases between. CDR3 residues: CASSALGQISGANVLTF. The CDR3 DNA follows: TGTGCCAGCAGTGCGTTGGGACAAATCTCTGGGGCCAACGTCCTGACTTTC.

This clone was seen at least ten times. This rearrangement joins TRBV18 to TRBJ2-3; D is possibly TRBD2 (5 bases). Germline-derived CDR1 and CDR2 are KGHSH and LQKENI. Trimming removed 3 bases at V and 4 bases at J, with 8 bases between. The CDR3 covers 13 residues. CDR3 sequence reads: CASSPGSPDTQYF. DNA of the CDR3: TGTGCCAGCTCACCGGGGAGCCCAGATACGCAGTATTTT.

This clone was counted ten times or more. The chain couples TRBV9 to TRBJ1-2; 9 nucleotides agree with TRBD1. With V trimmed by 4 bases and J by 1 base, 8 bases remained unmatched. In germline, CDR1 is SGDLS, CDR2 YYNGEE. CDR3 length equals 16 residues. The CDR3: CASSLPRTGDNYGYTF. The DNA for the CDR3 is TGTGCCAGCAGCTTACCCCGGACAGGGGATAACTATGGCTACACCTTC.

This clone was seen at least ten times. DNA of the CDR3: TGTGCCAGTAGTAGAGTAGTCTCACCCTACAATGAGCAGTTCTTC. It translates to CASSRVVSPYNEQFF. The chain employs TRBV19 and TRBJ2-1, with D unresolved. With 4 bases removed from V and 2 bases from J, the gap between germline ends came to 12 bases. The CDR3 sequence is 15 residues long. Germline V gives CDR1 LNHDA, CDR2 SQIVND (reference sequence).

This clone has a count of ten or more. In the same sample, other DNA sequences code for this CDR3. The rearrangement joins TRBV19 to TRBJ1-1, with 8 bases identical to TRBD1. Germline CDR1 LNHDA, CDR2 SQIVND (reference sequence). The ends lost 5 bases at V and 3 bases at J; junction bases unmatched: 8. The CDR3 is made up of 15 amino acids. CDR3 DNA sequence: TGTGCCAGTAGTCCTCGGACAGGGACGTACACTGAAGCTTTCTTT. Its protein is CASSPRTGTYTEAFF.